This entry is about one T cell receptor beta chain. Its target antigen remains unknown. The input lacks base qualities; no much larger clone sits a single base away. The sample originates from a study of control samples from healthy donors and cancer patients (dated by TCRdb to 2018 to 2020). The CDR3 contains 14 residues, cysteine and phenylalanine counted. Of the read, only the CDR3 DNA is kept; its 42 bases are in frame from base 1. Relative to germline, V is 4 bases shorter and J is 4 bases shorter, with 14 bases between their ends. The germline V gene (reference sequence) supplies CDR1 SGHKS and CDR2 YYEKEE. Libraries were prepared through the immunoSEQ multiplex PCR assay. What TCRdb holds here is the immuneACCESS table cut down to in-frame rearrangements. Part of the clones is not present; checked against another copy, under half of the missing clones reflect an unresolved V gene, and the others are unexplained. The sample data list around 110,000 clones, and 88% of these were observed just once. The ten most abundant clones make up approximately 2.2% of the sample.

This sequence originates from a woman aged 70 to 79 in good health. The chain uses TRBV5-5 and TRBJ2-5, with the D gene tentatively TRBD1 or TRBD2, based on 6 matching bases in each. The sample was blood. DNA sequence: TGTGCCAGCAGCCTTGGGGGGCTTGGAGAGACCCAGTACTTC. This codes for CASSLGGLGETQYF.